Listed here are 16 T cell receptor beta chains from one sample, sequenced in a study of tumor and adjacent non-tumor tissue in lung cancer. RNA was extracted from bulk tissue without any cell sorting. The normal lung tissue was taken more than 3 cm from the tumor edge. A modified ARM-PCR protocol with three rounds of nested PCR amplified TCRbeta. TCRdb re-derived calls from the multiplex PCR reads in MiXCR, one entry per CDR3 protein. The data hold about 90,000 distinct CDR3 sequences, with more than 65% observed a single time. The source material was distant non-tumor lung tissue. The receptors here all came from a woman aged 45-59 years with non-small cell lung cancer.

The V and J genes are TRBV29-1 and TRBJ1-2; D gene uncertain. This CDR3 is 13 amino acids long. Trimming left V 6 bases short and J 7 bases short, with 18 bases between. Germline CDR1 reads SQVTM; CDR2 reads ANQGSEA. The chain's CDR3 is CSVDPGGYSGYTF. CDR3 DNA: TGCAGCGTAGATCCGGGAGGCTATAGTGGCTACACCTTC.

As regards this clonotype: One junction end disagrees with the germline gene, perhaps due to a read error. The chain links TRBV11-1 to TRBJ2-5; D perhaps matches TRBD2 (6 bases). The length of the CDR3 is 14 residues. Germline lookup yields CDR1 SGHAT and CDR2 FQDESV (reference sequence). CDR3 nucleotide sequence: TGTGCCAGCAGCACGGGAGAGGGCGTAGAGACCCAATACTTC. This encodes CASSTGEGVETQYF.

A word on this clonotype: The junction and the germline gene differ at one end; a read error may be behind it. The genes are TRBV5-1 and TRBJ2-3; 7 bases agree with TRBD2. Germline loops: CDR1 SGHRS, CDR2 YFSETQ. CDR3 length: 15 residues. The CDR3 bases are TGCGCCGGCAGTAGGACCGGCGGGGAGGGAGATACGCAGTATTTT. Its protein is CAGSRTGGEGDTQYF.

This clonotype is a singleton in its sample. The junction does not match germline at one end; this may be a read error. The genes are TRBV4-1 and TRBJ1-3; D possibly corresponds to TRBD1 (5 bases). Germline values: CDR1 MGHRA, CDR2 YSYEKL. This CDR3 contains 17 residues. CDR3 in amino acids: CTSGQAGGYGAGNIIYF. The CDR3 DNA reads as TGCACCAGCGGCCAAGCGGGGGGTTACGGGGCTGGAAACATTATATATTTT.

Concerning this clonotype: A junction boundary mismatches the germline segment, possibly from a read error. V usage is TRBV19 and J usage is TRBJ2-1; D is unresolved. Per the germline V gene, CDR1 is LNHDA and CDR2 is SQIVND (reference sequence). The CDR3 spans 13 residues. CDR3 region: CASSIITYYEQFF. The CDR3 coding sequence is TGTGCCAGTAGTATTATAACCTACTATGAGCAGTTCTTC.

A note on this clonotype: One end of the junction fails to match germline, which may point to a read error. This sequence joins TRBV28 and TRBJ2-1; the D gene could be TRBD1 or TRBD2 (6 bases each). The CDR3 contains 14 residues. Germline CDR1 reads MDHEN; CDR2 reads SYDVKM. The CDR3 DNA follows: TGTGCCGGCTACCCCGGGGGCTCCCACAATGAGCAGTTCTTC. Its protein is CAGYPGGSHNEQFF.

The rearrangement links TRBV29-1 to TRBJ2-1; a weak D match, TRBD1 (5 bases). Germline V gives CDR1 SQVTM, CDR2 ANQGSEA. V was shortened by 2 bases and J by 6 bases, with 23 bases between the two germline ends. The CDR3 is made up of 17 amino acids. The chain's CDR3 is CSVECPLGVELVNEQFF. The CDR3 DNA reads TGCAGCGTTGAATGCCCCTTAGGGGTGGAATTGGTCAATGAGCAGTTCTTC.

V gene TRBV11-2 combines with J gene TRBJ1-1; D not resolved. The V gene lost 9 bases and the J gene lost 1 base, with 18 bases spanning the gap. Germline CDR1 is SGHAT and CDR2 is FQNNGV. There are 15 residues in the CDR3. The CDR3 nucleotides are TGTGCCAGTGGCTTAGAGCCGGGTGCGAACACTGAAGCTTTCTTT. It is translated as CASGLEPGANTEAFF.

At least ten counts were recorded for this clonotype. V and J are TRBV28 and TRBJ2-3; 9 positions agree with TRBD1. Germline V gives CDR1 MDHEN, CDR2 SYDVKM. This CDR3 region has 17 residues. V shed 2 bases, J shed 6 bases, and the junction held 12 bases outside the gene matches. The CDR3, as DNA: TGTGCCAGCAGTTTAAAGGGGACAGGGAGCAACTTCGATACGCAGTATTTT. This codes for CASSLKGTGSNFDTQYF.

This clonotype was seen a single time. No conserved phenylalanine or tryptophan is present at the end of the CDR3, so a read error is the likely explanation. The J gene is TRBJ2-7, the V gene TRBV11-2; tentatively, D is TRBD1 (5 bases). Trimming stripped 9 bases from V and 8 bases from J, with 17 bases between. Germline V gene sequence: CDR1 SGHAT, CDR2 FQNNGV. This CDR3 has 12 amino acids. The CDR3 sequence: CASTAGSHKQYL. In DNA form, the CDR3 reads TGTGCCAGTACGGCAGGGTCCCACAAGCAGTACTTA.

Turning to this clonotype: An end of the junction does not agree with germline; a read error may underlie this. The chain recombines TRBV6-6 with TRBJ2-7; 7 bases match TRBD1. This CDR3 region has 14 residues. Germline V gene data show CDR1 as MNHNY and CDR2 as SVGAGI (reference sequence). The DNA for the CDR3 is TGTGCCGGCAGCCCCAGGGACAGCCCCCACGAGCAGTACTTC. Translated: CAGSPRDSPHEQYF.

The V gene is TRBV6-1, the J gene TRBJ2-3; D unclear. Germline assignment: CDR1 MNHNS and CDR2 SASEGT. The CDR3 is made up of 12 amino acids. V lost 6 bases to trimming and J lost 10 bases, with 14 bases between them. The CDR3 sequence is CASSERWDSQYF. In nucleotides, the CDR3 is TGTGCCAGCAGCGAGAGGTGGGATTCGCAGTATTTT.

This clonotype ranks as medium-sized. The CDR3 nucleotides are TGTGCCAGCAGCCTCAGAACCGGGACTAGCCTGGAGACCCAGTACTTC. It translates to CASSLRTGTSLETQYF. J is TRBJ2-5 and V is TRBV11-2; 9 bases map to TRBD2. The CDR3 covers 16 residues. Germline values: CDR1 SGHAT, CDR2 FQNNGV. The V gene end was trimmed by 5 bases and the J gene end by 5 bases; junction bases not matched to a gene: 12.

About this clonotype itself: At one end the junction does not follow the germline gene, possibly because of a read error. The chain joins TRBV10-2 to TRBJ2-7; 7 nucleotides agree with TRBD2. The germline V gene encodes CDR1 WSHSY and CDR2 SAAADI. This CDR3 has 13 amino acids. The CDR3 protein is CASTSASSYEQYF. The CDR3 DNA sequence: TGCGCCAGTACTAGCGCTAGCTCCTACGAGCAATACTTC.

This clonotype was observed a few times. One end of the junction fails to match germline, which may point to a read error. This sequence joins TRBV4-1 and TRBJ1-5; D is unresolved. The CDR3 loop spans 13 amino acids. The germline V gene encodes CDR1 MGHRA and CDR2 YSYEKL. Here the CDR3 reads CASNPYFPQPQHF. The CDR3 nucleotides read TGTGCCAGCAATCCTTACTTTCCCCAGCCCCAGCATTTT.

About this clonotype itself: This CDR3 fails to terminate in the conserved phenylalanine or tryptophan, so it likely reflects a read error. The CDR3 DNA follows: TGCAGCCCACGACTAGCGAGAGGAACAGGGGTCAATGAGCAGTTCTCC. Protein product: CSPRLARGTGVNEQFS. The chain employs TRBV29-1 and TRBJ2-1; tentative D call: TRBD2 (8 bases). V lost 8 bases to trimming and J lost 6 bases, with 26 bases between them. The CDR3 totals 16 residues. Germline lookup yields CDR1 SQVTM and CDR2 ANQGSEA.